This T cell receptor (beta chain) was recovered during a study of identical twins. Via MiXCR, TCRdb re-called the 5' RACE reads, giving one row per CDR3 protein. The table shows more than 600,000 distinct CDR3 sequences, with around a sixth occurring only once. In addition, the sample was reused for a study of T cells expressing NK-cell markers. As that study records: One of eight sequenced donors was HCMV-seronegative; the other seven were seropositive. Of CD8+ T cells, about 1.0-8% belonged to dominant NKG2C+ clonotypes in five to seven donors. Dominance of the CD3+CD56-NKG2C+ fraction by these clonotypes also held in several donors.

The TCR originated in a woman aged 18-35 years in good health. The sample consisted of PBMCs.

The CDR3 DNA follows: TGTGCCAGCAGGGATGGCGGGGGGGCGAGCAATGAGCAGTTCTTC. This gives the protein CASRDGGGASNEQFF. The J gene is TRBJ2-1, the V gene TRBV2, with 9 bases aligning to TRBD2. V lost 6 bases, J lost 6 bases, and 9 bases stayed unmatched. The CDR3 runs to 15 residues. Per germline, CDR1 SNHLY and CDR2 FYNNEI.